Following are 13 T cell receptor beta chains from one sample sequenced in a study of T cells in Graves' hyperthyroidism and ophthalmopathy. Using RNA transcripts as the source, TCR beta CDR3 regions were amplified. The HTBI primer set was used in a first-round RT-PCR of the TCR CDR3. TCRdb reanalysed the multiplex PCR reads using MiXCR and keeps one entry per CDR3 protein. The profile shows approximately 600,000 distinct CDR3 sequences, 20% to 25% of them singletons. Sequencing used blood. These receptors originate from a man between 25 and 39 years old with Graves' ophthalmopathy.

This clonotype was counted between two and nine times. The J gene is TRBJ1-1, the V gene TRBV15; 7 bases line up with TRBD1. This CDR3 has 15 residues. With V trimmed by 6 bases and J by 5 bases, 12 bases remained unmatched. Germline V lookup: CDR1 LNHNV, CDR2 YYDKDF (reference sequence). DNA for the CDR3: TGTGCCACCAGAGCCAGGGACAGCCTGGGGACTGAAGCTTTCTTT. It yields the protein CATRARDSLGTEAFF.

CDR3 sequence reads: CVQVDSTDTQYF. CDR3 in DNA: TGTGTACAGGTGGACTCCACAGATACGCAGTATTTT. This rearrangement joins TRBV30 to TRBJ2-3; D tentatively reads TRBD1 or TRBD2 (5 bases each). This CDR3 contains 12 residues. In germline, CDR1 is GTSNPN, CDR2 SVGIG (reference sequence).

This clonotype was seen a few times. The gene calls are TRBV20-1 and TRBJ2-3; 11 nucleotides align to TRBD2. The CDR3 totals 18 residues. Germline V lookup: CDR1 DFQATT, CDR2 SNEGSKA (reference sequence). After removal of 3 bases from V and 0 bases from J, the junction contained 11 bases not matched to a gene. CDR3 region: CSARAFGTSGASTDTQYF. CDR3 bases: TGCAGTGCTAGGGCATTCGGGACTAGCGGAGCTAGCACAGATACGCAGTATTTT.

The chain has TRBV9 and TRBJ2-5; 11 positions match TRBD2. V shed 4 bases and J 1 base; nucleotides not matched to a gene: 6. CDR3 size: 16 residues. Germline CDR1 reads SGDLS; CDR2 reads YYNGEE. CDR3 protein: CASSPGTSGRQETQYF. As DNA, the CDR3 is TGTGCCAGCAGCCCCGGGACTAGCGGCCGCCAAGAGACCCAGTACTTC.

The rearrangement uses TRBV6-2 or TRBV6-3 and TRBJ2-7; 12 bases are shared with TRBD2. V lost 2 bases to trimming and J lost 0 bases; unmatched junction nucleotides: 5. The CDR3 spans 17 residues. Germline V gene data show CDR1 as MNHEY and CDR2 as SVGEGT. The CDR3 loop reads CASSYASGRVRSYEQYF. In DNA, the CDR3 is TGTGCCAGCAGTTACGCTAGCGGGAGGGTACGCTCCTACGAGCAGTACTTC.

This clonotype was found a few times. V is TRBV7-3 and J is TRBJ2-3, with TRBD2 matching 10 bases. CDR1 and CDR2 (germline): SGHTA, FQGTGA. The V and J ends lost 5 bases and 2 bases, in that order; junction bases with no gene match: 4. The CDR3 contains 15 residues. CDR3 DNA: TGTGCCAGCAGCGCTAGCGGGAGCGCCACAGATACGCAGTATTTT. Encoded protein: CASSASGSATDTQYF.

Many counts were recorded for this clonotype. The chain joins TRBV30 to TRBJ1-5; D remains ambiguous. Germline V gene data show CDR1 as GTSNPN and CDR2 as SVGIG (reference sequence). Trimming removed 2 bases at V and 0 bases at J, with 11 bases between. There are 15 residues in the CDR3. CDR3: CAWSRTSYSNQPQHF. The CDR3 region has the DNA TGTGCCTGGAGTCGGACGTCGTATAGCAATCAGCCCCAGCATTTT. Variable domain in full (rest from reference TRBV30 and TRBJ1-5): SQTIHQWPATLVQPVGSPLSLECTVEGTSNPNLYWYRQAAGRGLQLLFYSVGIGQISSEVPQNLSASRPQDRQFILSSKKLLLSDSGFYLCAWSRTSYSNQPQHFGDGTRLSIL.

This clonotype has ten or more counts. The chain carries TRBV5-1 and TRBJ2-1, with a tentative D call TRBD2 (6 bases). V was trimmed by 2 bases and J by 7 bases, leaving 13 bases between them. The CDR3 spans 14 residues. Germline V gene sequence: CDR1 SGHRS, CDR2 YFSETQ. For the CDR3, the DNA is TGCGCCAGCAGCTTTAGGAGGGTAGCAAATGAGCAGTTCTTC. As protein: CASSFRRVANEQFF.

This sequence joins TRBV20-1 and TRBJ2-1; the D call may be TRBD1 or TRBD2 (5 bases each). CDR3 length equals 12 residues. Trimming took 6 bases from V and 2 from J, leaving 8 bases between them. Germline CDR1 is DFQATT and CDR2 is SNEGSKA (reference sequence). The CDR3 DNA sequence: TGCAGTGCCGGGGCCGCCTACAATGAGCAGTTCTTC. This sequence encodes CSAGAAYNEQFF.

This chain joins TRBV20-1 and TRBJ2-7, with D possibly matching TRBD2 (6 bases). Between the trimmed V and J ends, which lost 0 bases and 0 bases, there was a span of 15 bases. The CDR3 is made up of 16 amino acids. CDR1 and CDR2 (germline): DFQATT, SNEGSKA (reference sequence). CDR3 bases: TGCAGTGCTAGAGATCCGGGGGAGGTAGCCTCCTACGAGCAGTACTTC. This gives the protein CSARDPGEVASYEQYF.

There are many counts of this clonotype. The chain carries TRBV28 and TRBJ1-4; TRBD1 matches 9 bases. The ends lost 2 bases at V and 7 bases at J; junction bases unmatched: 8. Germline lookup yields CDR1 MDHEN and CDR2 SYDVKM. The CDR3 extends over 16 amino acids. The CDR3 sequence is CASSLTGTGIGEKLFF. In DNA, the CDR3 is TGTGCCAGCAGTTTAACCGGGACAGGGATCGGTGAAAAACTGTTTTTT.

The sample holds one count of this clonotype. This CDR3 is CATSSGHNQPQHF. As DNA, the CDR3 is TGTGCCACCTCCAGTGGCCACAATCAGCCCCAGCATTTT. This sequence joins TRBV24-1 and TRBJ1-5; no reliable D call. This CDR3 is 13 amino acids long. The V gene lost 9 bases and the J gene lost 3 bases, with 11 bases spanning the gap. Germline CDR1 reads KGHDR; CDR2 reads SFDVKD.

This clonotype has ten or more counts. This sequence joins TRBV13 and TRBJ2-1; D unresolved. V was pared by 1 base and J by 0 bases, with 10 bases between. The length of the CDR3 is 16 residues. Per the germline V gene, CDR1 is PRHDT and CDR2 is FYEKMQ (reference sequence). For the CDR3, the DNA is TGTGCCAGCAGCTTAGTAAACAGACCCTCCTACAATGAGCAGTTCTTC. Translating gives CASSLVNRPSYNEQFF. Full variable domain (outside the CDR3, taken from reference TRBV13 and TRBJ2-1): AAGVIQSPRHLIKEKRETATLKCYPIPRHDTVYWYQQGPGQDPQFLISFYEKMQSDKGSIPDRFSAQQFSDYHSELNMSSLELGDSALYFCASSLVNRPSYNEQFFGPGTRLTVL.